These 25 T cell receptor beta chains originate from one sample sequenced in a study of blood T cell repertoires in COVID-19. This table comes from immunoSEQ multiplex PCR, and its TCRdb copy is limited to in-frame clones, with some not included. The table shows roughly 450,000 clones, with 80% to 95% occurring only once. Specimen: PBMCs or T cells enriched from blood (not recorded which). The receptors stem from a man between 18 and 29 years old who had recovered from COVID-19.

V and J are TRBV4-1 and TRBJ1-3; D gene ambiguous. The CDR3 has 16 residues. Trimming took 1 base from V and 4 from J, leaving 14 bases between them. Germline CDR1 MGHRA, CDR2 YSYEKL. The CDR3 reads CASSQVSEVNGNTIYF. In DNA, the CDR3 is TGCGCCAGCAGCCAAGTGTCGGAGGTAAACGGAAACACCATATATTTT.

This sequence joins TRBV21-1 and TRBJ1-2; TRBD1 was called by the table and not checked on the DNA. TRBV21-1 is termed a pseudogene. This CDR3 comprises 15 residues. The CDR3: CAILPGTGGKDGYTF. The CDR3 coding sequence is TGTGCCATCTTGCCCGGGACAGGAGGGAAGGATGGCTACACCTTC.

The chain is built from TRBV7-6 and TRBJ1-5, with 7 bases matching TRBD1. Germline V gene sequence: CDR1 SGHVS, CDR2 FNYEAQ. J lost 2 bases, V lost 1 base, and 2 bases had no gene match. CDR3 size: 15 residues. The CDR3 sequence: CASSLDRGGNQPQHF. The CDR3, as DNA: TGTGCCAGCAGCTTAGACAGGGGTGGCAATCAGCCCCAGCATTTT.

CDR3 coding DNA: TGTGCCAGGACTGAAGCCAGCCCTTACGAGCAGTACTTC. Protein: CARTEASPYEQYF. This chain joins TRBV19 and TRBJ2-7; no clear D. The CDR3 runs to 13 residues. The V end was cut by 9 bases, the J end by 4 bases, with 16 bases between. Germline V gene data show CDR1 as LNHDA and CDR2 as SQIVND (reference sequence).

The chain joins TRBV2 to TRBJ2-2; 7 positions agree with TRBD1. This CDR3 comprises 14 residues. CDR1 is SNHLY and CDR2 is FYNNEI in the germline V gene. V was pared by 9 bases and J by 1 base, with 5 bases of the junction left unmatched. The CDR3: CARRGQENTGELFF. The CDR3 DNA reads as TGTGCCAGAAGAGGACAGGAGAACACCGGGGAGCTGTTTTTT.

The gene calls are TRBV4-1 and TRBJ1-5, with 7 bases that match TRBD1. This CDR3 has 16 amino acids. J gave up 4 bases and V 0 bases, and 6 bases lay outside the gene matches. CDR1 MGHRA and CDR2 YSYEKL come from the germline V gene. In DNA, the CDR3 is TGCGCCAGCAGCCAAGAGCGGGGACAGCTAAATCAGCCCCAGCATTTT. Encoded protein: CASSQERGQLNQPQHF.

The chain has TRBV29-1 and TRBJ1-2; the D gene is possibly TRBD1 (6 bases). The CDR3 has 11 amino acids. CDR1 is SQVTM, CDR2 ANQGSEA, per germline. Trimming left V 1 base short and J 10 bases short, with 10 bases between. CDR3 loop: CSVEVYRDYTF. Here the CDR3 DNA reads TGCAGCGTTGAAGTGTACAGGGACTACACCTTC.

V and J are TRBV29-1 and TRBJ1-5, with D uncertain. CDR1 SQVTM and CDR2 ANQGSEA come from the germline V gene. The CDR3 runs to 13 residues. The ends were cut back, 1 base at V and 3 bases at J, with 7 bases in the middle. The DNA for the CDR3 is TGCAGCGTTGAAGGGGCCCCCAATCAGCCCCAGCATTTT. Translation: CSVEGAPNQPQHF.

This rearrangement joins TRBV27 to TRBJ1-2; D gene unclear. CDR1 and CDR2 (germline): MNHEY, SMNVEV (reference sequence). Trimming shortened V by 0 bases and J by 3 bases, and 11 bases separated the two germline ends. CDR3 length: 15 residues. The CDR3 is CASSLSAGGDYGYTF. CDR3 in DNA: TGTGCCAGCAGTTTATCTGCGGGCGGTGACTATGGCTACACCTTC.

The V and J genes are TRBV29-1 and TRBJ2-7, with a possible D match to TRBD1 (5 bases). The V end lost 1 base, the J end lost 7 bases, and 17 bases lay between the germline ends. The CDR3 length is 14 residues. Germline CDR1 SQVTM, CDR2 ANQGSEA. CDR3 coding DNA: TGCAGCGTTGAAGTAAGCCAGGGTGTTGGAGAGCAGTACTTC. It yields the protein CSVEVSQGVGEQYF.

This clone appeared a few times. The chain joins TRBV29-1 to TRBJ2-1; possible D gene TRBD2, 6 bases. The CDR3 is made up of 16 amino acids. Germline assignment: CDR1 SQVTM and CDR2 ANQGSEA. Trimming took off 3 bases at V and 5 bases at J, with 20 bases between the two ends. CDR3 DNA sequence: TGCAGCGTTGAGGGGGGTGAGGGTGGGGCGAACAATGAGCAGTTCTTC. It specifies CSVEGGEGGANNEQFF.

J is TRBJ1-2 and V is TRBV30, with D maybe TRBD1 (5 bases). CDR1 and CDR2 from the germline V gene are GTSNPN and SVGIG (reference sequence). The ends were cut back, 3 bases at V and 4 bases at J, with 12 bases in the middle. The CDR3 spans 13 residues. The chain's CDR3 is CAWSRQTAYGYTF. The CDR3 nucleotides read TGTGCCTGGAGCCGACAGACCGCCTATGGCTACACCTTC.

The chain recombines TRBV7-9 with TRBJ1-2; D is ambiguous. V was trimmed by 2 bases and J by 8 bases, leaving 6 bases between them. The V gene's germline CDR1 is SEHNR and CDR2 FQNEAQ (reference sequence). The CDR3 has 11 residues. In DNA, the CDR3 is TGTGCCAGCAGCTTAAATATCGGCTACACCTTC. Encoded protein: CASSLNIGYTF.

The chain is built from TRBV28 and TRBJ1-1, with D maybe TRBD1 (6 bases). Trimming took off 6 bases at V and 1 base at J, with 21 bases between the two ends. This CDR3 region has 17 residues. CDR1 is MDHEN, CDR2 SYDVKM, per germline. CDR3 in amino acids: CASRIYGPPRGNTEAFF. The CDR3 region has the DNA TGTGCCAGCAGGATTTATGGCCCTCCCAGGGGGAACACTGAAGCTTTCTTT.

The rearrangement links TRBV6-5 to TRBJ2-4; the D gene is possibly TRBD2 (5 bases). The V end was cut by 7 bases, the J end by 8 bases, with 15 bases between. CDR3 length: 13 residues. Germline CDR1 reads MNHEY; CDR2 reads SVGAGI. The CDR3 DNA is TGTGCCAGCAAAAATCCGGGGATTCACATTCAGTACTTC. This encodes CASKNPGIHIQYF.

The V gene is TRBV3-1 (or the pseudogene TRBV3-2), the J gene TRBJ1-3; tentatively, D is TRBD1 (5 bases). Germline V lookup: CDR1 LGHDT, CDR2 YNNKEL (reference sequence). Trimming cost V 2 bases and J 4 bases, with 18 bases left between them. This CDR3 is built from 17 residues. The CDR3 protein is CASSQKIQGKGGNTIYF. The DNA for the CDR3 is TGTGCCAGCAGCCAAAAAATTCAGGGAAAAGGAGGAAACACCATATATTTT.

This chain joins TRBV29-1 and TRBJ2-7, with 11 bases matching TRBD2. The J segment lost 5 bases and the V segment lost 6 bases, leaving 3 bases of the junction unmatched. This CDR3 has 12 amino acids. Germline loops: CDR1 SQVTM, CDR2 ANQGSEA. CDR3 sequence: CSVTSGSNEQYF. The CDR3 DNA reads TGCAGCGTCACTAGCGGGAGTAACGAGCAGTACTTC.

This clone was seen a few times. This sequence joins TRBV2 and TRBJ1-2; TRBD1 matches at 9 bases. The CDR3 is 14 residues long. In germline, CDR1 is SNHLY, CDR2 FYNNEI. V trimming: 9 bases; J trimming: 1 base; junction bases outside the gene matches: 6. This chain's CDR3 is CARTPGQGNYGYTF. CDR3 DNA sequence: TGTGCCAGAACTCCGGGACAGGGTAACTATGGCTACACCTTC.

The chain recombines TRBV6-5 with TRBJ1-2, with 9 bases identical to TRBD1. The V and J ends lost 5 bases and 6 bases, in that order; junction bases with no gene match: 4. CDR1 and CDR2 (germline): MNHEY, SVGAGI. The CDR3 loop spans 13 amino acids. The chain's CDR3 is CASSIQGAHGYTF. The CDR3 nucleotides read TGTGCCAGCAGTATACAGGGGGCTCATGGCTACACCTTC.

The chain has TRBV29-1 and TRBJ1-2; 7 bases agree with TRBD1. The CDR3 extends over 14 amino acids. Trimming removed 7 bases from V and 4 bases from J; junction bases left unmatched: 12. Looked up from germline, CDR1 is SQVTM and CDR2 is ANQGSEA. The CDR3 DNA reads TGCAGCGCCATCGGGACAGCCCTAGGCTATGGCTACACCTTC. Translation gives CSAIGTALGYGYTF.

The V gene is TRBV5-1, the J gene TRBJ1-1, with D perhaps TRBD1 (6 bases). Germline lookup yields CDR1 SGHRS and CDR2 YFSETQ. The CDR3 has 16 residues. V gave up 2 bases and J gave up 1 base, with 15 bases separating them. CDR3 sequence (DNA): TGCGCCAGCAGCTTTGGGGGGGCCACAAAGAACACTGAAGCTTTCTTT. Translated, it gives CASSFGGATKNTEAFF.

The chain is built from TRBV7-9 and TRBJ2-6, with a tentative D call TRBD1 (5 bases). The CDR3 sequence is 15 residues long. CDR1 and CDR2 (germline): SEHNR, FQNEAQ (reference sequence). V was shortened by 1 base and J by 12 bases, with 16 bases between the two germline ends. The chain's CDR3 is CASSLELAGPGVLTF. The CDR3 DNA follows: TGTGCCAGCAGCTTAGAGTTGGCAGGGCCGGGCGTCCTGACTTTC. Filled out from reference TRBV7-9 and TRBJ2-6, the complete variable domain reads DTGVSQNPRHKITKRGQNVTFRCDPISEHNRLYWYRQTLGQGPEFLTYFQNEAQLEKSRLLSDRFSAERPKGSFSTLEIQRTEQGDSAMYLCASSLELAGPGVLTFGAGSRLTVL.

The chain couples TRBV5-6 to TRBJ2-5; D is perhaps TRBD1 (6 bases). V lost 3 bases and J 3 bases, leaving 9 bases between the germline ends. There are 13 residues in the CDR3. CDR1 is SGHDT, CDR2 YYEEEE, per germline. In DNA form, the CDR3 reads TGTGCCAGCAGCTGGTGGACAGAAGAGACCCAGTACTTC. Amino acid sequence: CASSWWTEETQYF.

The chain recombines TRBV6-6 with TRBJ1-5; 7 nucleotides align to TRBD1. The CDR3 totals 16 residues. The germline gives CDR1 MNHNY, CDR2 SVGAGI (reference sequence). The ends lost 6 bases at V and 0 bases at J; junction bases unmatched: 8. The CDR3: CASRPPGTDSNQPQHF. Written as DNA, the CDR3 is TGTGCCAGCAGACCCCCCGGGACAGATAGCAATCAGCCCCAGCATTTT.

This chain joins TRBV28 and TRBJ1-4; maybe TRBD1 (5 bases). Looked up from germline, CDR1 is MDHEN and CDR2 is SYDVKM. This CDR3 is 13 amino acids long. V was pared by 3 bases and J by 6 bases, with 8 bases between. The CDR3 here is CASSFTGYEKLFF. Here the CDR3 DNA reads TGTGCCAGCAGTTTTACAGGTTATGAAAAACTGTTTTTT.